A single sample gave rise to the 13 T cell receptor beta chains below, sequenced in a study of blood T cell repertoires in COVID-19. Method: immunoSEQ multiplex PCR; TCRdb's copy keeps in-frame clones and lacks some. Of some 290,000 clones listed, approximately 90% are singletons. Input material: PBMCs or T cells enriched from blood (not recorded which). These receptors originate from a woman aged 25 to 39 who had been exposed to COVID-19.

V and J are TRBV6-5 and TRBJ2-7, with a possible D match to TRBD2 (5 bases). CDR1 and CDR2 from the germline V gene are MNHEY and SVGAGI. V lost 1 base and J 1 base, leaving 8 bases between the germline ends. The CDR3 extends over 14 amino acids. The CDR3 is CASSYFGISYEQYF. The CDR3 nucleotides are TGTGCCAGCAGTTACTTCGGGATATCCTACGAGCAGTACTTC.

The V gene is TRBV27, the J gene TRBJ2-7, with 7 bases matching TRBD1. V gave up 5 bases and J gave up 2 bases; unmatched junction bases: 6. This CDR3 is built from 14 residues. Germline V gives CDR1 MNHEY, CDR2 SMNVEV (reference sequence). CDR3 coding DNA: TGTGCCAGCAGTCCCCGACAGGGACCCTACGAGCAGTACTTC. Translated, it gives CASSPRQGPYEQYF.

V usage is TRBV12-3 or TRBV12-4 and J usage is TRBJ1-1; D may be TRBD1 (6 bases). Between the trimmed V and J ends, which lost 7 bases and 6 bases, there was a span of 15 bases. The CDR3 has 13 amino acids. The CDR3 nucleotides read TGTGCCAGCAAATTCAGGGGAGGGGCTGAAGCTTTCTTT. Translating it yields CASKFRGGAEAFF.

This clone came up a few times. This chain joins TRBV18 and TRBJ1-2, with TRBD1 as a possible D gene (5 bases). Germline assignment: CDR1 KGHSH and CDR2 LQKENI. The CDR3 runs 13 residues. Trimming pared 3 bases from V and 4 bases from J, leaving 9 bases between. The CDR3 spells CASSPRETYGYTF. The CDR3 region has the DNA TGTGCCAGCTCACCCAGGGAAACCTATGGCTACACCTTC.

V is TRBV30 and J is TRBJ2-5; D remains ambiguous. Trimming left V 3 bases short and J 2 bases short, with 7 bases between. This CDR3 comprises 12 residues. CDR1 and CDR2 from the germline V gene are GTSNPN and SVGIG (reference sequence). CDR3 in amino acids: CAWSVSQETQYF. CDR3 in DNA: TGTGCCTGGAGCGTCAGTCAAGAGACCCAGTACTTC.

The J gene is TRBJ1-6, the V gene TRBV11-2; 10 bases fit TRBD1. J was trimmed by 9 bases and V by 5 bases; bases with no gene match: 7. The CDR3 contains 15 residues. Germline values: CDR1 SGHAT, CDR2 FQNNGV. CDR3 DNA sequence: TGTGCCAGCAGCCAACGGACAGGGGGGAGTTCACCCCTCCACTTT. Protein product: CASSQRTGGSSPLHF.

The sample holds a few counts of this clone. The chain is built from TRBV18 and TRBJ1-2; D gene unclear. With 1 base removed from V and 6 bases from J, the gap between germline ends came to 15 bases. Germline values: CDR1 KGHSH, CDR2 LQKENI. The CDR3 contains 15 residues. This chain's CDR3 is CASSPRTTGLDGYTF. The DNA of the CDR3 is TGTGCCAGCTCACCACGGACTACCGGATTAGATGGCTACACCTTC.

Only one count was recorded for this clone. The rearrangement uses TRBV7-8 and TRBJ1-3, with TRBD1 matching 7 bases. From germline, CDR1 is SGHVS and CDR2 FQNEAQ. J gave up 5 bases and V 1 base, and 11 bases lay outside the gene matches. The CDR3 contains 17 residues. The CDR3 spells CASSLDLAGGVRNTIYF. CDR3 nucleotides: TGTGCCAGCAGCTTAGACCTGGCAGGGGGTGTGAGAAACACCATATATTTT.

This chain connects TRBV6-1 to TRBJ2-1, with TRBD2 as a possible D gene (5 bases). Germline assignment: CDR1 MNHNS and CDR2 SASEGT. The CDR3 is made up of 15 amino acids. V was cut by 3 bases and J by 10 bases, with 19 bases left in between. CDR3 residues: CASSDRLTAPWEQFF. The CDR3 nucleotides are TGTGCCAGCAGTGATAGACTAACGGCTCCATGGGAGCAGTTCTTC.

This sequence joins TRBV14 and TRBJ2-1; 7 bases match TRBD1. V trimming: 5 bases; J trimming: 8 bases; junction bases outside the gene matches: 6. Looked up from germline, CDR1 is SGHDN and CDR2 is FVKESK. CDR3 length equals 13 residues. Written as DNA, the CDR3 is TGTGCCAGCAGCTTGACAGGGTTCGATGAGCAGTTCTTC. It codes for CASSLTGFDEQFF.

V usage is TRBV19 and J usage is TRBJ2-1; 9 positions agree with TRBD1. From germline, CDR1 is LNHDA and CDR2 SQIVND (reference sequence). Trimming took 6 bases from V and 7 from J; bases not matched to a gene: 13. CDR3 length: 16 residues. This CDR3 reads CASRRRTGGAGNEQFF. The CDR3 DNA reads as TGTGCCAGTAGAAGAAGAACAGGGGGCGCAGGGAATGAGCAGTTCTTC.

V is TRBV19 and J is TRBJ1-2, with TRBD1 identical over 8 bases. The CDR3 is made up of 16 amino acids. CDR1 LNHDA and CDR2 SQIVND come from the germline V gene (reference sequence). The junction had 5 bases not matched to a gene; V was cut back by 1 base and J by 1 base. The CDR3 loop is CASSIGDRGRNYGYTF. DNA of the CDR3: TGTGCCAGTAGTATAGGAGACAGGGGACGTAACTATGGCTACACCTTC.

J is TRBJ2-1 and V is TRBV5-4, with 11 bases aligning to TRBD2. CDR1 and CDR2 (germline): SGHNT, YYREEE (reference sequence). The J segment lost 2 bases and the V segment lost 0 bases, leaving 4 bases of the junction unmatched. This CDR3 contains 17 residues. As DNA, the CDR3 is TGTGCCAGCAGCTTGGGGTCTAGCGGGGGGCCCTACAATGAGCAGTTCTTC. Protein sequence: CASSLGSSGGPYNEQFF.